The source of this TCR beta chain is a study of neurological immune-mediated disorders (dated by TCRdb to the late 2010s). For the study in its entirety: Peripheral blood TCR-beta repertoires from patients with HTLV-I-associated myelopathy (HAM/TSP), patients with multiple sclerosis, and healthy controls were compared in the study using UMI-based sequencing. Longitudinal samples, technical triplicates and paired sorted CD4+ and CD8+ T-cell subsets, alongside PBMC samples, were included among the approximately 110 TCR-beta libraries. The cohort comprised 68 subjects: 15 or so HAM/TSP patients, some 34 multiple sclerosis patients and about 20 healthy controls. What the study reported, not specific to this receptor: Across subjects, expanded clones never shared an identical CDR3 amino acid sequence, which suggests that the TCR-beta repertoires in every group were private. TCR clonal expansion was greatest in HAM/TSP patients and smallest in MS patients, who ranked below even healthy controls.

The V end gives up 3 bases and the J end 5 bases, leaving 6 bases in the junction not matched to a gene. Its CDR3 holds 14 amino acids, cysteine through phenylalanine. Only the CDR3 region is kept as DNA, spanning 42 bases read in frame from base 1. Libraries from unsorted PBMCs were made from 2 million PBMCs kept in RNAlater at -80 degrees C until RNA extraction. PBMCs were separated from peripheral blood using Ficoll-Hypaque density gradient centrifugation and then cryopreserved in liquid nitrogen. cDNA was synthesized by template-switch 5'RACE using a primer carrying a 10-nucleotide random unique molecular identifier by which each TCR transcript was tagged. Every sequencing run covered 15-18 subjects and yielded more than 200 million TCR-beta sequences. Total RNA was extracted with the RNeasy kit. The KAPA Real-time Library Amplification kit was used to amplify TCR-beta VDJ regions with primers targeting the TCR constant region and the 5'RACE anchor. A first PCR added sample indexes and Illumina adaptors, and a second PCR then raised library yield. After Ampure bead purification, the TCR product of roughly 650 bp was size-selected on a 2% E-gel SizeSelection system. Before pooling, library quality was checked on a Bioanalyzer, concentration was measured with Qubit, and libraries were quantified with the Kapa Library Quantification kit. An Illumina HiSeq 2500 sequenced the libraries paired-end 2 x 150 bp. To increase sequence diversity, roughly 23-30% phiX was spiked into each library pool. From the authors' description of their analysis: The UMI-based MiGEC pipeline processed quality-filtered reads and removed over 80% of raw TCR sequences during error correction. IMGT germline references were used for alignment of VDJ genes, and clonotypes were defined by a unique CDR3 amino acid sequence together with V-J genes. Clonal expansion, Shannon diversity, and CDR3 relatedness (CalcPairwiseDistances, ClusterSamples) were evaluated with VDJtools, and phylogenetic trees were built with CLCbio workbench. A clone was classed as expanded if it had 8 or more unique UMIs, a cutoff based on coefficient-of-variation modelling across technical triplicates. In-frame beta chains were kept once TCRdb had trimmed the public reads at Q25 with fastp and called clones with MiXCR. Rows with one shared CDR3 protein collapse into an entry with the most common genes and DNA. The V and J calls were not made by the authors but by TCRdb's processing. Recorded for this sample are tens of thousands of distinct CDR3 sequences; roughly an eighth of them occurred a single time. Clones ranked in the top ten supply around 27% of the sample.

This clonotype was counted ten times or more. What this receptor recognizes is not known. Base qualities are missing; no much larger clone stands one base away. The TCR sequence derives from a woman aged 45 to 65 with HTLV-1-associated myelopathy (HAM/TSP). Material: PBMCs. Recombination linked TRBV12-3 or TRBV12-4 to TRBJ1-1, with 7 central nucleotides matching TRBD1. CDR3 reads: CASSFTGVYTEAFF. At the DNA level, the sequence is TGTGCCAGCAGTTTTACAGGGGTATATACTGAAGCTTTCTTT.